This T cell receptor (beta chain) was sequenced during a study of early T cells in non-severe SARS-CoV-2 infection. This clonotype was seen repeatedly, ten times or more. TCRdb re-called the 5' RACE reads with MiXCR, one entry per CDR3 protein. The repertoire holds tens of thousands of distinct CDR3 sequences, with roughly a tenth as singletons. CDR1 and CDR2 (germline): SGHVS, FNYEAQ. The CDR3 runs to 12 residues. V lost 5 bases to trimming and J lost 8 bases, with 10 bases between them. The rearrangement joins TRBV7-6 to TRBJ2-1; weak D call: TRBD2 (5 bases). Sequenced material: whole blood. The TCR originated in an adult who was a healthcare worker with PCR-confirmed SARS-CoV-2 infection or an uninfected control (not recorded which). For the CDR3, the DNA is TGTGCCAGCAGCCTCCTGCGGGATGAGCAGTTCTTC. This sequence encodes CASSLLRDEQFF.